One and the same sample provided the 21 T cell receptor beta chains below, sequenced in a study of shared clonotypes between healthy human individuals (TCRdb year 2020). Libraries were made using the immunoSEQ multiplex PCR assay. As stored in TCRdb, this immuneACCESS dataset retains in-frame rearrangements with V and J assigned. A fraction of the clones does not appear; measured against another copy, unresolved V genes explain less than half of the discrepancy, and the remainder lacks a known reason. Here the sample has approximately 980,000 clones; roughly 72% occur a single time. The top ten clonotypes cover over 1.3% of the sample. Sequences were obtained from memory CD4+ T cells sorted from blood. Read against the paper, the sample's cell subset or site label means: CD45RA-negative fraction. These receptors all stem from a man aged 18 to 29 in good health.

The chain carries TRBV2 and TRBJ2-7, with a weak D call TRBD1 (5 bases). The ends were cut back, 4 bases at V and 2 bases at J, with 12 bases in the middle. The CDR3 totals 14 residues. CDR1 and CDR2 from the germline V gene are SNHLY and FYNNEI. This CDR3 is CASSVTGRAYEQYF. The CDR3, as DNA: TGTGCCAGCAGTGTCACAGGACGCGCCTACGAGCAGTACTTC.

This chain uses TRBV7-9 with TRBJ2-5; 10 bases agree with TRBD2. Trimming at V came to 2 bases and at J to 10 bases, leaving 10 bases not matched to a gene. CDR3 length equals 15 residues. Per germline, CDR1 SEHNR and CDR2 FQNEAQ (reference sequence). The DNA for the CDR3 is TGTGCCAGCAGCTTACAGGGAAGCGGGAGGGTGAACCAGTACTTC. Protein product: CASSLQGSGRVNQYF.

This clone came up once. The chain links TRBV9 to TRBJ1-1, with D hard to call. V was shortened by 0 bases and J by 6 bases, with 15 bases between the two germline ends. The CDR3 has 15 residues. Germline loops: CDR1 SGDLS, CDR2 YYNGEE. In DNA, the CDR3 is TGTGCCAGCAGCGTAGACGTGCAACAGACCGCTGAAGCTTTCTTT. It is translated as CASSVDVQQTAEAFF. The complete variable domain, with remaining parts taken from reference TRBV9 and TRBJ1-1, reads DSGVTQTPKHLITATGQRVTLRCSPRSGDLSVYWYQQSLDQGLQFLIQYYNGEERAKGNILERFSAQQFPDLHSELNLSSLELGDSALYFCASSVDVQQTAEAFFGQGTRLTVV.

This clone came up a few times. The chain couples TRBV5-4 to TRBJ2-2; the match to TRBD2 covers 7 bases. Germline loops: CDR1 SGHNT, CDR2 YYREEE (reference sequence). With V trimmed by 0 bases and J by 3 bases, 2 bases remained unmatched. This CDR3 is built from 15 residues. The CDR3 bases are TGTGCCAGCAGCTTGGCCCTAGCGGACACCGGGGAGCTGTTTTTT. It codes for CASSLALADTGELFF.

The chain combines TRBV11-2 with TRBJ2-7, with unresolved D. Germline V lookup: CDR1 SGHAT, CDR2 FQNNGV. Trimming cost V 5 bases and J 3 bases, with 17 bases left between them. The CDR3 is 15 amino acids. The CDR3 DNA is TGTGCCAGCAGCATTATTAACTCGGGCAGCTACGAGCAGTACTTC. This translates into CASSIINSGSYEQYF. Using reference TRBV11-2 and TRBJ2-7 for the parts outside the CDR3, the full variable domain is EAGVAQSPRYKIIEKRQSVAFWCNPISGHATLYWYQQILGQGPKLLIQFQNNGVVDDSQLPKDRFSAERLKGVDSTLKIQPAKLEDSAVYLCASSIINSGSYEQYFGPGTRLTVT.

This clone turned up a few times. This chain joins TRBV30 and TRBJ2-5; TRBD2 aligns across 12 bases. J was trimmed by 4 bases and V by 4 bases; bases with no gene match: 4. Germline V gives CDR1 GTSNPN, CDR2 SVGIG (reference sequence). The CDR3 length is 14 residues. This CDR3 reads CAWTLAGGRETQYF. Here the CDR3 DNA reads TGTGCCTGGACACTAGCGGGAGGTCGAGAGACCCAGTACTTC.

The gene calls are TRBV2 and TRBJ2-1, with D perhaps TRBD2 (6 bases). Trimming left V 7 bases short and J 7 bases short, with 23 bases between. CDR1 and CDR2 (germline): SNHLY, FYNNEI. This CDR3 spans 16 amino acids. CDR3 protein: CASIRREMNSGNEQFF. CDR3 DNA sequence: TGTGCCAGCATCAGGAGGGAGATGAATTCTGGTAATGAGCAGTTCTTC. Full variable domain (missing parts from reference TRBV2 and TRBJ2-1): EPEVTQTPSHQVTQMGQEVILRCVPISNHLYFYWYRQILGQKVEFLVSFYNNEISEKSEIFDDQFSVERPDGSNFTLKIRSTKLEDSAMYFCASIRREMNSGNEQFFGPGTRLTVL.

The V call is TRBV2, the J call TRBJ2-3; D unresolved. V was pared by 8 bases and J by 2 bases, with 11 bases between. Germline CDR1 SNHLY, CDR2 FYNNEI. CDR3 length: 13 amino acids. The CDR3 region is CASFRVSTDTQYF. The CDR3 coding sequence is TGTGCCAGCTTCCGGGTCTCCACAGATACGCAGTATTTT.

The chain has TRBV4-3 and TRBJ1-4, with D hard to call. The CDR3 sequence is 16 residues long. The germline V gene encodes CDR1 LGHNA and CDR2 YSLEER. Trimming cost V 0 bases and J 7 bases, with 15 bases left between them. This chain's CDR3 is CASSQDWGANSEKLFF. The CDR3 DNA reads TGCGCCAGCAGCCAAGATTGGGGAGCTAATAGTGAAAAACTGTTTTTT.

The J gene is TRBJ2-7, the V gene TRBV18; 8 bases map to TRBD2. The length of the CDR3 is 15 residues. Germline values: CDR1 KGHSH, CDR2 LQKENI. The trim removed 4 bases at V and 3 bases at J, leaving 8 bases unmatched. The CDR3 loop is CASSQTRGGGYEQYF. DNA for the CDR3: TGTGCCAGCTCACAAACTCGGGGGGGCGGCTACGAGCAGTACTTC. Full variable domain (missing parts from reference TRBV18 and TRBJ2-7): NAGVMQNPRHLVRRRGQEARLRCSPMKGHSHVYWYRQLPEEGLKFMVYLQKENIIDESGMPKERFSAEFPKEGPSILRIQQVVRGDSAAYFCASSQTRGGGYEQYFGPGTRLTVT.

The V and J genes are TRBV2 and TRBJ2-7, with 12 bases that match TRBD2. With V trimmed by 6 bases and J by 2 bases, 8 bases remained unmatched. This CDR3 is 16 amino acids long. In germline, CDR1 is SNHLY, CDR2 FYNNEI. The CDR3 sequence is CASSPGTSGPTYEQYF. The CDR3, as DNA: TGTGCCAGCAGCCCCGGGACTAGCGGGCCAACCTACGAGCAGTACTTC.

This sequence joins TRBV7-9 and TRBJ1-4, with a weak D call TRBD1 (6 bases). Germline V gives CDR1 SEHNR, CDR2 FQNEAQ (reference sequence). The CDR3 sequence is 15 residues long. The V end was cut by 2 bases, the J end by 8 bases, with 15 bases between. CDR3 in DNA: TGTGCCAGCAGCTTACAACCAGGGGTTCACGAAAAACTGTTTTTT. Translated: CASSLQPGVHEKLFF.

The chain has TRBV7-2 and TRBJ2-7; 13 bases are shared with TRBD2. This CDR3 has 14 residues. Unmatched junction bases numbered 3, after V lost 5 bases and J lost 5 bases. Per germline, CDR1 SGHTA and CDR2 FQGNSA. DNA for the CDR3: TGTGCCAGCAGCCCGGGACTAGCGGGGAACGAGCAGTACTTC. Translation: CASSPGLAGNEQYF.

This rearrangement joins TRBV28 to TRBJ2-4; 9 nucleotides agree with TRBD1. The CDR3 covers 16 residues. The V and J ends lost 6 bases and 6 bases, in that order; junction bases with no gene match: 12. In germline, CDR1 is MDHEN, CDR2 SYDVKM. CDR3 protein: CASRGSGTGTINIQYF. The CDR3 coding sequence is TGTGCCAGCAGGGGATCCGGGACAGGGACTATAAACATTCAGTACTTC.

This clone came up once. The chain joins TRBV6-4 to TRBJ1-1, with D maybe TRBD1 (5 bases). From germline, CDR1 is MRHNA and CDR2 SNTAGT. The CDR3 totals 14 residues. Between the trimmed V and J ends, which lost 6 bases and 1 base, there was a span of 12 bases. The CDR3 loop reads CASRDTNSNTEAFF. Written as DNA, the CDR3 is TGTGCCAGCAGGGACACTAACTCGAACACTGAAGCTTTCTTT.

The J gene is TRBJ2-5, the V gene TRBV7-8, with TRBD2 as a possible D gene (5 bases). Germline V gene sequence: CDR1 SGHVS, CDR2 FQNEAQ. The V end was cut by 4 bases, the J end by 9 bases, with 15 bases between. This CDR3 region has 13 residues. The DNA for the CDR3 is TGTGCCAGCAGCTCCAGCCTTGCGGAGGCCCAGTACTTC. It encodes CASSSSLAEAQYF.

This clone has just one count. The rearrangement joins TRBV11-1 to TRBJ2-5; D may be TRBD1 (7 bases). The CDR3 length is 13 residues. Germline CDR1 is SGHAT and CDR2 is FQDESV (reference sequence). Trimming cost V 6 bases and J 2 bases, with 10 bases left between them. The CDR3 DNA reads TGTGCCAGCAGGACAGGGAGGCAAGAGACCCAGTACTTC. This sequence encodes CASRTGRQETQYF.

The chain uses TRBV14 and TRBJ2-7; 7 nucleotides line up with TRBD2. The ends lost 5 bases at V and 2 bases at J; junction bases unmatched: 6. Germline assignment: CDR1 SGHDN and CDR2 FVKESK. This CDR3 has 14 amino acids. The CDR3 DNA follows: TGTGCCAGCAGCTTCGGGGGAGGGACCTACGAGCAGTACTTC. It encodes CASSFGGGTYEQYF.

This clone was picked up one time. The genes are TRBV13 and TRBJ2-7; 11 bases are a match to TRBD2. This CDR3 has 17 residues. With 0 bases clipped from V and 7 bases from J, the junction kept 11 bases outside the gene matches. Germline CDR1 and CDR2: PRHDT and FYEKMQ (reference sequence). The CDR3 sequence: CASSLGPRGLAALEQYF. The DNA of the CDR3 is TGTGCCAGCAGCTTAGGCCCAAGGGGACTAGCGGCACTAGAGCAGTACTTC.

The J gene is TRBJ2-7, the V gene TRBV15, with 7 bases matching TRBD2. The V gene's germline CDR1 is LNHNV and CDR2 YYDKDF (reference sequence). This CDR3 has 16 residues. Trimming cost V 0 bases and J 4 bases; bases outside gene matches: 9. CDR3 nucleotide sequence: TGTGCCACCAGCAGAGATCGGTCTAGCGGCGATTACGAGCAGTACTTC. Protein sequence: CATSRDRSSGDYEQYF.

This clone was picked up a small number of times. This chain connects TRBV30 to TRBJ1-3; possible D gene TRBD1, 6 bases. The germline V gene encodes CDR1 GTSNPN and CDR2 SVGIG (reference sequence). Trimming left V 3 bases short and J 0 bases short, with 12 bases between. This CDR3 is 15 amino acids long. The CDR3 loop reads CAWSLDRYSGNTIYF. The CDR3 bases are TGTGCCTGGAGCCTAGACAGGTACTCTGGAAACACCATATATTTT.